Listed below are T cell receptor beta chains from one sample, sequenced in a study of T cell responses to AZD1222 COVID-19 vaccine. The repertoire was sequenced with immunoSEQ multiplex PCR; TCRdb's copy has only in-frame clones and lacks some. The sample shows some 100,000 clones, approximately 87% of them seen only once. This sample comprised peripheral blood, obtained on day 0 of AZD1222 vaccination. These receptors originate from an adult in good health. Each CDR3 is given with its conserved first and last residue. The D gene is left open where the match is weak. Some rows mark clone size as missing; the rest say once, few, many or name a class of expanded clone.

>-|TRBJ1-4|TRBV28|-
TGTGCCAGCAGTTTCCGGGACGCTAATGAAAAACTGTTTTTT
CASSFRDANEKLFF
>-|TRBJ1-3|TRBV7-2|-
TGTGCCAGCAGCTTAGCCTTCCGCGAGGCAGGAAACACCATATATTTT
CASSLAFREAGNTIYF
>-|TRBJ2-2|TRBV11-2|-
TGTGCCAGCAGCTTATCGTCGCTTGGCGGGGAGCTGTTTTTT
CASSLSSLGGELFF
>-|TRBJ2-7|TRBV19|-
TGTGCCAGTAGTGTTTCTAGGACCTACGAGCAGTACTTC
CASSVSRTYEQYF
>-|TRBJ1-2|TRBV7-3|-
TGTGCCAGCAGCTTACGGGGGGTGACCATATTAAACTATGGCTACACCTTC
CASSLRGVTILNYGYTF
>-|TRBJ1-1|TRBV7-3|-
TGTGCCAGCAGCTTAAGGGGGAACACTGAAGCTTTCTTT
CASSLRGNTEAFF
>-|TRBJ2-5|TRBV2|-
TGTGCCAGCAGTCTTAACCGGGACACCCAGGCCCAGTACTTC
CASSLNRDTQAQYF
>-|TRBJ1-2|TRBV9|-
TGTGCCAGCAGCGGGAGGAGGGCTGGCTACACCTTC
CASSGRRAGYTF
>-|TRBJ2-3|TRBV24-1|TRBD2
TGTGCCACCAGTGACCCGGGAACTAGCGGCACAGATACGCAGTATTTT
CATSDPGTSGTDTQYF
>-|TRBJ1-2|TRBV27|-
TGTGCCAGCAGTCCTCAGGGTGTTAACTATGGCTACACCTTC
CASSPQGVNYGYTF
>-|TRBJ2-2|TRBV7-3|-
TGTGCCAGCAGCCCTCAGTACACCGGGGAGCTGTTTTTT
CASSPQYTGELFF
>-|TRBJ2-1|TRBV5-8|TRBD2
TGTGCCAGCAGTCTAGCGGGTCGAACCTACAATGAGCAGTTCTTC
CASSLAGRTYNEQFF
>-|TRBJ1-2|TRBV24-1|-
TGTGCCACCAGTGGTGCAGGGCCCCGTGACTATGGCTACACCTTC
CATSGAGPRDYGYTF
>-|TRBJ2-3|TRBV9|TRBD2
TGTGCCAGCAGCCCCTCCGGGGGGATAGCGGGAGGGCCGGGCACAGATACGCAGTATTTT
CASSPSGGIAGGPGTDTQYF
>-|TRBJ1-1|TRBV28|-
TGTGCCAGCGCTAACCGTATGAACACTGAAGCTTTCTTT
CASANRMNTEAFF
>-|TRBJ1-1|TRBV5-1|-
TGCGCCAGCAGCTTACAGGTTTCTACGTCCGGTGAAGCTTTCTTT
CASSLQVSTSGEAFF
>few|TRBJ2-7|TRBV6-1|-
TGTGCCAGCAGTGAAGGTGGACCCTACGAGCAGTACTTC
CASSEGGPYEQYF
>-|TRBJ1-1|TRBV3-1/TRBV3-2|-
TGTGCCAGCAGCCGACTTGACAGGAACACTGAAGCTTTCTTT
CASSRLDRNTEAFF
>-|TRBJ1-5|TRBV10-2|-
TGCGCCAGCAGTGAGTTGCAGATATATAGCAATCAGCCCCAGCATTTT
CASSELQIYSNQPQHF
>-|TRBJ2-7|TRBV14|-
TGTGCCAGCAGCCGACGCAGTCCCAGAACGGACGAGCAGTACTTC
CASSRRSPRTDEQYF
>-|TRBJ2-3|TRBV4-3|TRBD1
TGCGCCAGCAGCCACGGAAAAAGACAGGGTTTGGATACGCAGTATTTT
CASSHGKRQGLDTQYF
>-|TRBJ2-2|TRBV18|TRBD2
TGTGCCAGCTCACCAATCCTAGCGGGAGAAACCGGGGAGCTGTTTTTT
CASSPILAGETGELFF
>-|TRBJ2-5|TRBV19|TRBD2
TGTGCCAGTAGGGCCTTGTTAGCGGGAGTTCCAGAGACCCAGTACTTC
CASRALLAGVPETQYF
>-|TRBJ2-7|TRBV7-9|-
TGTGCCAGCGCCTCGACAGGCGGTACCTACGAGCAGTACTTC
CASASTGGTYEQYF
>-|TRBJ2-3|TRBV6-4|-
TGTGCCAGCAGTCGGGACCAGGCAACAGATACGCAGTATTTT
CASSRDQATDTQYF
>-|TRBJ2-7|TRBV19|-
TGTGCCAGTAGTCCTCCAGGAGGGACAACTGGAAAGCAGTACTTC
CASSPPGGTTGKQYF
>few|TRBJ1-6|TRBV30|-
TGTGCCTGGAGTGTAGGCCGCGGAAAACCTTCACCCCTCCACTTT
CAWSVGRGKPSPLHF
>-|TRBJ1-1|TRBV18|TRBD1
TGTGCCAGCTCTCCGACAGGGACTGAAGCTTTCTTT
CASSPTGTEAFF
>-|TRBJ1-2|TRBV29-1|-
TGCAGCGTTGGGGAGGGGGGACCCAACTATGGCTACACCTTC
CSVGEGGPNYGYTF
>-|TRBJ2-7|TRBV3-1/TRBV3-2|TRBD1
TGTGCCAGCAGCCAAGGGATAGGGGGCGCGGTAAGGGAGCAGTACTTC
CASSQGIGGAVREQYF
>-|TRBJ1-3|TRBV10-2|TRBD1
TGCGCCAGCAGTGAGTCTGCCGGGACAGGGTCTGGAAACACCATATATTTT
CASSESAGTGSGNTIYF
>-|TRBJ2-3|TRBV28|TRBD1
TGTGCCAGCATCGGGACAGGGGGTCCAGATACGCAGTATTTT
CASIGTGGPDTQYF
>-|TRBJ1-5|TRBV2|-
TGTGCCAGCAGTGTGGCTGGTGGGTCAGACCAGCCCCAGCATTTT
CASSVAGGSDQPQHF
>-|TRBJ2-3|TRBV5-6|TRBD1
TGTGCCAGCAGCTTGAACAGGGGGCGCGGGTCAGATACGCAGTATTTT
CASSLNRGRGSDTQYF
>once|TRBJ2-3|TRBV2|-
TGTGCCAGCAGTGACGGGGCTAGCACAGATACGCAGTATTTT
CASSDGASTDTQYF
>-|TRBJ1-4|TRBV5-6|TRBD1
TGTGCCAGCAGCTTGGAGGGACAGTATAATGAAAAACTGTTTTTT
CASSLEGQYNEKLFF
>-|TRBJ2-1|TRBV7-3|-
TGTGCCAGCAGCTTTCCTGGAGGGGTAAATGAGCAGTTCTTC
CASSFPGGVNEQFF
>-|TRBJ1-1|TRBV3-1/TRBV3-2|-
TGTGCCAGCAGCTTAGGGGACACTGAAGCTTTCTTT
CASSLGDTEAFF
>-|TRBJ2-1|TRBV10-3|TRBD1
TGTGCCATTAAAGACAGGGGGAACAATGAGCAGTTCTTC
CAIKDRGNNEQFF
>-|TRBJ1-2|TRBV5-8|-
TGTGCCAGCACCCTTGACCCCTTAAGGGCACAAGTTAACTATGGCTACACCTTC
CASTLDPLRAQVNYGYTF
>-|TRBJ2-7|TRBV18|-
TGTGCCAGCTCAAGGACGTCGGGAGCTTCCTACGAGCAGTACTTC
CASSRTSGASYEQYF
>once|TRBJ1-4|TRBV6-5|-
TGTGCCAGCAGTTACCCCGCCGGCCCAAATGAAAAACTGTTTTTT
CASSYPAGPNEKLFF
>-|TRBJ2-7|TRBV11-2|TRBD2
TGTGCCAGCAGCCCCCGGGGTAGCGGGAGTTACGAGCAGTACTTC
CASSPRGSGSYEQYF